The 9 T cell receptor beta chains in this list originate from one sample, sequenced in a study of T-cell memory formation after mild COVID-19. TCRdb recomputed calls from the 5' RACE reads with MiXCR, one row per CDR3 protein. The sample holds about 160,000 distinct CDR3 sequences, roughly 31% seen once. What was sequenced was PBMCs or a T cell subset sorted from them (not recorded which). These receptors were obtained from an adult woman who had mild COVID-19 (a few samples of this study predate the infection). Cell type and time point are not known.

CDR3 sequence reads: CASSPRDVYNEQFF. CDR3 nucleotides: TGCGCCAGCAGCCCACGGGACGTCTACAATGAGCAGTTCTTC. The chain uses TRBV5-1 and TRBJ2-1; the D gene could be TRBD1 or TRBD2 (5 bases each). The length of the CDR3 is 14 residues. The germline V gene encodes CDR1 SGHRS and CDR2 YFSETQ. Trimming took off 4 bases at V and 3 bases at J, with 11 bases between the two ends.

This clonotype was recorded a few times. The chain uses TRBV6-2 or TRBV6-3 and TRBJ2-1; 7 nucleotides line up with TRBD2. V lost 10 bases to trimming and J lost 7 bases; unmatched junction nucleotides: 1. The CDR3 totals 10 residues. CDR1 and CDR2 from the germline V gene are MNHEY and SVGEGT. CDR3 sequence (DNA): TGTGCCACCGGGGGGAATGAGCAGTTCTTC. Translating it yields CATGGNEQFF.

This clonotype has only a few counts. This rearrangement joins TRBV7-8 to TRBJ2-4; the D gene could be TRBD1 or TRBD2 (5 bases each). This CDR3 region has 19 residues. The V end was cut by 5 bases, the J end by 6 bases, with 29 bases between. Germline V gene lookup returns CDR1 SGHVS and CDR2 FQNEAQ. The CDR3: CASSVVGLSRVGAGNIQYF. The CDR3, as DNA: TGTGCCAGCAGCGTAGTCGGTTTATCCAGGGTCGGCGCGGGAAACATTCAGTACTTC. The full variable domain, in which reference TRBV7-8 and TRBJ2-4 provide the parts outside the CDR3, is GAGVSQSPRYKVAKRGQDVALRCDPISGHVSLFWYQQALGQGPEFLTYFQNEAQLDKSGLPSDRFFAERPEGSVSTLKIQRTQQEDSAVYLCASSVVGLSRVGAGNIQYFGAGTRLSVL.

This sequence joins TRBV5-5 and TRBJ2-3; the D call may be TRBD1 or TRBD2 (5 bases each). The CDR3 covers 13 residues. CDR1 is SGHKS and CDR2 is YYEKEE in the germline V gene (reference sequence). The germline V and J ends were trimmed by 8 bases and 2 bases, with 12 bases remaining between them. CDR3 in amino acids: CASLGVSTDTQYF. As DNA, the CDR3 is TGTGCCAGTTTGGGGGTCTCCACAGATACGCAGTATTTT.

A few counts support this clonotype. J is TRBJ1-1 and V is TRBV4-1; 8 bases are shared with TRBD1. Germline trimming cut 6 bases from V and 0 bases from J; bases unmatched to any gene: 6. Germline assignment: CDR1 MGHRA and CDR2 YSYEKL. The CDR3 length is 15 residues. The CDR3 DNA reads as TGCGCCAGCAGGACAGGGGATTCCATGAACACTGAAGCTTTCTTT. Protein product: CASRTGDSMNTEAFF.

The gene calls are TRBV6-1 and TRBJ1-5, with TRBD1 matching 7 bases. Germline assignment: CDR1 MNHNS and CDR2 SASEGT. The CDR3 spans 13 residues. The V gene end was trimmed by 10 bases and the J gene end by 4 bases; junction bases not matched to a gene: 7. This CDR3 reads CAISPQGNQPQHF. The CDR3 DNA follows: TGTGCCATCAGCCCACAGGGGAATCAGCCCCAGCATTTT.

This clonotype came up a few times. The chain is built from TRBV14 and TRBJ2-4; the match to TRBD2 covers 8 bases. V dropped 0 bases and J dropped 0; count of bases not matched to a gene: 4. The CDR3 is 17 residues long. CDR1 and CDR2 (germline): SGHDN, FVKESK. CDR3 loop: CASSQETSAGAKNIQYF. The CDR3 region has the DNA TGTGCCAGCAGCCAAGAGACTAGCGCCGGAGCCAAAAACATTCAGTACTTC.

The chain uses TRBV5-8 and TRBJ1-2; no clear D gene. The CDR3 runs 13 residues. From germline, CDR1 is SGHTS and CDR2 YDEGEE. With 0 bases removed from V and 2 bases from J, the gap between germline ends came to 5 bases. CDR3 in DNA: TGTGCCAGCAGCTTGGAAAGGAACTATGGCTACACCTTC. Translating it yields CASSLERNYGYTF.

The rearrangement joins TRBV6-2 or TRBV6-3 to TRBJ1-1; a possible D gene is TRBD1 (6 bases). Germline V gives CDR1 MNHEY, CDR2 SVGEGT. CDR3 length equals 14 residues. V was clipped by 7 bases and J by 1 base, with 13 bases between them. CDR3 DNA sequence: TGTGCCAGCAACCCGTGGACAGCGAACACTGAAGCTTTCTTT. Translated: CASNPWTANTEAFF.